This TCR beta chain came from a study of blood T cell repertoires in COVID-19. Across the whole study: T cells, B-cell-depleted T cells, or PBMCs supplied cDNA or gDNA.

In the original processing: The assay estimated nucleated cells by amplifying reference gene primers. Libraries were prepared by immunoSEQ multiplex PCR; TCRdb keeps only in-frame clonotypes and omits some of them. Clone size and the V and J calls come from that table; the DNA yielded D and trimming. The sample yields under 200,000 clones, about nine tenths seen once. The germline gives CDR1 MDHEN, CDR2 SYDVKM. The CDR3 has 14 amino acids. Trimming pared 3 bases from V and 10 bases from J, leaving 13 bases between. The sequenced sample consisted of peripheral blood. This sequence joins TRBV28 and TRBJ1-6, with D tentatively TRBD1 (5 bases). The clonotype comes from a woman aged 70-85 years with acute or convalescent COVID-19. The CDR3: CASSLIGGESPLHF. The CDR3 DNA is TGTGCCAGCAGTTTGATTGGGGGGGAGTCACCCCTCCACTTT.